The rows below give T cell receptor beta chains drawn from one sample of a study of shared clonotypes between healthy human individuals. The method was immunoSEQ multiplex PCR; TCRdb's version includes in-frame clones alone and lacks a portion of them. The sample records about 1 million clones, more than 75% being singletons. Sequenced material: memory CD4+ T cells from PBMCs. The receptor source for this set is a man younger than 35 in good health. Some clones in this sample may be carry-over from other donors' samples. Both conserved end residues are part of each CDR3. The D gene is left open where the match is weak. Only part of the rows carry a size: once, few, many, or a class if the clone is expanded.

V: TRBV27; J: TRBJ1-4; D: TRBD1; size: .; CDR3: CASSPTGGGEKLFF; DNA: TGTGCCAGCAGTCCAACAGGGGGAGGCGAAAAACTGTTTTTT
V: TRBV7-9; J: TRBJ2-2; D: TRBD2; size: .; CDR3: CASSSEAGFNTGELFF; DNA: TGTGCCAGCAGCTCCGAAGCGGGATTCAACACCGGGGAGCTGTTTTTT
V: TRBV18; J: TRBJ2-1; D: TRBD2; size: .; CDR3: CASSPPPGALGGYNEQFF; DNA: TGTGCCAGCTCACCTCCTCCCGGGGCCCTGGGGGGGTACAATGAGCAGTTCTTC
V: TRBV6-5; J: TRBJ2-5; D: .; size: .; CDR3: CASNPRGVDQETQYF; DNA: TGTGCCAGCAACCCTAGGGGTGTGGACCAAGAGACCCAGTACTTC
V: TRBV9; J: TRBJ2-1; D: TRBD2; size: .; CDR3: CASSGPGAAGTAGNEQFF; DNA: TGTGCCAGCAGCGGACCGGGCGCAGCGGGAACAGCGGGGAATGAGCAGTTCTTC
V: TRBV14; J: TRBJ1-2; D: .; size: few; CDR3: CASSQDSPGTSYGYTF; DNA: TGTGCCAGCAGCCAAGATAGCCCGGGGACGAGCTATGGCTACACCTTC
V: TRBV30; J: TRBJ1-2; D: .; size: .; CDR3: CAWSVLAAYGYTF; DNA: TGTGCCTGGAGTGTTCTCGCGGCCTATGGCTACACCTTC
V: TRBV7-8; J: TRBJ1-5; D: .; size: .; CDR3: CASSWEGRLSNQPQHF; DNA: TGTGCCAGCAGCTGGGAAGGGCGACTTAGCAATCAGCCCCAGCATTTT
V: TRBV28; J: TRBJ2-5; D: .; size: .; CDR3: CASSLKVAGRKAQYF; DNA: TGTGCCAGCAGTTTAAAAGTGGCAGGCCGTAAGGCCCAGTACTTC
V: TRBV15; J: TRBJ2-7; D: .; size: .; CDR3: CATSRERINYEQYF; DNA: TGTGCCACCAGCAGAGAGAGGATTAACTACGAGCAGTACTTC
V: TRBV9; J: TRBJ2-7; D: .; size: .; CDR3: CASSVEADSYEQYF; DNA: TGTGCCAGCAGCGTAGAGGCAGACTCCTACGAGCAGTACTTC
V: TRBV7-8; J: TRBJ1-5; D: .; size: .; CDR3: CASSPRVFGLPTGNQPQHF; DNA: TGTGCCAGCAGTCCAAGGGTTTTCGGACTTCCGACGGGCAATCAGCCCCAGCATTTT
V: TRBV18; J: TRBJ2-3; D: .; size: .; CDR3: CASSPASTDTQYF; DNA: TGTGCCAGCTCACCAGCTTCCACAGATACGCAGTATTTT
V: TRBV19; J: TRBJ1-3; D: .; size: .; CDR3: CASSMGRRHTGNTIYF; DNA: TGTGCCAGTAGTATGGGCAGGAGGCATACTGGAAACACCATATATTTT
V: TRBV4-2; J: TRBJ2-3; D: TRBD2; size: .; CDR3: CASSPGGTTDTQYF; DNA: TGTGCCAGCAGCCCGGGGGGAACCACAGATACGCAGTATTTT
V: TRBV4-1; J: TRBJ1-5; D: .; size: .; CDR3: CASSQRDISGPQHF; DNA: TGCGCCAGCAGCCAGAGGGATATCTCTGGGCCCCAGCATTTT